The 5 T cell receptor beta chains below come from one sample, sequenced in a study of cytomegalovirus exposure and HLA in healthy donors. PCR employed 60 Vbeta and 13 Jbeta primers. The data were produced by immunoSEQ multiplex PCR, yet TCRdb's version contains in-frame clones alone and is incomplete. The sample holds about 190,000 clones, roughly 74% seen once. Sequencing was performed on PBMCs. All receptors come from a woman aged 25 to 39 in good health and CMV-seropositive.

The V call is TRBV4-2, the J call TRBJ2-1, with 15 bases identical to TRBD2. In germline, CDR1 is LGHNA, CDR2 YNFKEQ. V was clipped by 0 bases and J by 8 bases; unmatched bases: 5. The CDR3 has 17 residues. CDR3 residues: CASSQEGTSGGSDEQFF. As DNA, the CDR3 is TGTGCCAGCAGCCAAGAAGGGACTAGCGGGGGGTCGGATGAGCAGTTCTTC.

The chain carries TRBV13 and TRBJ1-1; the D is unclear. This CDR3 comprises 14 residues. Germline lookup yields CDR1 PRHDT and CDR2 FYEKMQ (reference sequence). V gave up 7 bases and J gave up 1 base, with 13 bases separating them. The CDR3 DNA is TGTGCCAGCACCGGGGATTCAGAGAACACTGAAGCTTTCTTT. The encoded protein is CASTGDSENTEAFF.

This clone has only a few counts. The chain joins TRBV6-6 to TRBJ1-5; no firm D call. V was cut by 8 bases and J by 3 bases, with 17 bases left in between. Looked up from germline, CDR1 is MNHNY and CDR2 is SVGAGI (reference sequence). The CDR3 is 15 residues long. CDR3 amino acids: CASVPAARYNQPQHF. DNA for the CDR3: TGTGCCAGCGTACCCGCGGCGCGATACAATCAGCCCCAGCATTTT.

The rearrangement uses TRBV5-6 and TRBJ2-3; D is perhaps TRBD2 (6 bases). In germline, CDR1 is SGHDT, CDR2 YYEEEE. V was shortened by 2 bases and J by 4 bases, with 11 bases between the two germline ends. The CDR3 is 14 residues long. CDR3 coding DNA: TGTGCCAGCAGCTTTTACGGGAGCGCAGATACGCAGTATTTT. Amino acid sequence: CASSFYGSADTQYF.

J is TRBJ2-2 and V is TRBV4-3; no reliable D call. Trimming took 0 bases from V and 3 from J, leaving 14 bases between them. Per the germline V gene, CDR1 is LGHNA and CDR2 is YSLEER. This CDR3 contains 17 residues. Written as DNA, the CDR3 is TGCGCCAGCAGCCAAGATCGGCGGTCGCGTGACACCGGGGAGCTGTTTTTT. This codes for CASSQDRRSRDTGELFF.